This TCR beta chain came from a study of type 1 regulatory T cells. This clonotype showed up just once. With V trimmed by 6 bases and J by 0 bases, 14 bases remained unmatched. The germline gives CDR1 WNHNN, CDR2 SYGVQD (reference sequence). The CDR3 consists of 17 residues. TCRdb independently ran MiXCR on the reads; one entry per CDR3 protein. This table has 75,000 to 100,000 distinct CDR3 sequences, 30% to 35% appearing once. The specimen was CD4+ T cells, either the whole sample or a sorted fraction (not recorded which). This sequence was found in a human donor in good health. V usage is TRBV10-1 and J usage is TRBJ2-7; 7 nucleotides match TRBD2. The DNA of the CDR3 is TGCGCCAGCAGCCCGGCGGGGGTTGTGACTAGCTCCTACGAGCAGTACTTC. Encoded protein: CASSPAGVVTSSYEQYF.